The clone carrying this TCR beta chain was counted ten times or more. The antigen is undetermined. This record comes from a study of T-cell reconstitution after alpha-beta-depleted transplantation in children. Broader study findings: Several hundred expanded graft clones reportedly were the source of alpha-beta T cells about two months after transplant. Elevated TCRbeta diversity at day 60 was traced, in some patients, to surviving recipient T cells and thymic progenitors.

CDR1 and CDR2 from the germline V gene are DFQATT and SNEGSKA (reference sequence). The CDR3 extends over 13 amino acids. V lost 4 bases, J lost 6 bases, and 4 bases stayed unmatched. It was with unique molecular identifiers that the TCRbeta library was prepared. TCRdb ran MiXCR on the PCR reads and lists one entry per CDR3 protein. The sample holds under 300,000 distinct CDR3 sequences; under 14% are singletons and the top ten take about a quarter. The V and J genes are TRBV20-1 and TRBJ2-3, with 10 bases that match TRBD2. This clonotype was obtained from a male patient under 10 years old who had a stem cell transplant for chronic granulomatous disease, so the T cells may come from the graft donor. The source material was peripheral blood, sampled 180 days after TCRalphabeta/CD19-depleted stem cell transplant. The CDR3 coding sequence is TGCAGTGCTAAAGCGGGGGGGCCCGATACGCAGTATTTT. It specifies CSAKAGGPDTQYF.